The entry that follows covers one T cell receptor (beta chain) sequence. What it binds is unknown. The CDR3 is made up of 11 amino acids. The germline gives CDR1 SGHDT, CDR2 YYEEEE. Trimming stripped 4 bases from V and 0 bases from J, with 1 base between. This sample was taken from a study of CD8+ T cells in alopecia areata. Turning to the study itself: For the treated group, dosing was oral tofacitinib at 5 to 10 mg twice daily. Tofacitinib therapy lasting 6 to 18 months was followed by 6 months off drug.

In each case, RNA was isolated and then reverse transcribed into cDNA as the sequencing template. This table comes from immunoSEQ multiplex PCR, and its TCRdb copy is limited to in-frame clones, with some not included. The sample lists approximately 210,000 clones; 60% were seen once. Treatment specified: oral pan-JAK inhibitor, 5-10 mg twice daily. Points from the study as a whole: Normal scalp had lower clonality than lesional scalp, with alopecia totalis/universalis lesions showing this most strongly. In blood and scalp, many expanded lesional clones persisted during tofacitinib.

The V gene is TRBV5-6, the J gene TRBJ1-1; D gene unclear. Sequenced material: CD4+ T cells sorted from blood, taken at week 24, from a patient treated with tofacitinib. The sequence was collected from a human donor with alopecia areata. The CDR3 loop is CASSLNTEAFF. CDR3 nucleotides: TGTGCCAGCAGCCTGAACACTGAAGCTTTCTTT.